This T cell receptor beta chain was sequenced during a study of beta chain features in type 1 diabetes. General study findings and limits: Across patients, naive, central memory and Treg TCRB repertoires exhibited apparently greater similarity than was observed across healthy donors.

Sorting with CD45RO/CCR7/CD25/CD127/CD95/CD27 yielded naive, central memory, regulatory and stem-like memory CD4+ cells. Germline V lookup: CDR1 MGHRA, CDR2 YSYEKL. V lost 0 bases and J lost 7; bases outside the gene matches: 6. The CDR3 loop spans 16 amino acids. Comments on this clone: Antigen specificity is unknown.

TCRB transcripts that were expressed got sequenced, as all of the isolated RNA had been reverse transcribed. The table came from immunoSEQ multiplex PCR; TCRdb's copy has only in-frame clones and leaves some out. The repertoire holds approximately 60,000 clones, with approximately 59% as singletons. The chain combines TRBV4-1 with TRBJ1-5; 10 bases agree with TRBD1. This TCR was sampled from a woman aged 18 to 35 in good health. What was sequenced was Tregs from blood. In DNA, the CDR3 is TGCGCCAGCAGCCAAGATTGGGGACAGGGGAGGCAGCCCCAGCATTTT. Encoded protein: CASSQDWGQGRQPQHF.